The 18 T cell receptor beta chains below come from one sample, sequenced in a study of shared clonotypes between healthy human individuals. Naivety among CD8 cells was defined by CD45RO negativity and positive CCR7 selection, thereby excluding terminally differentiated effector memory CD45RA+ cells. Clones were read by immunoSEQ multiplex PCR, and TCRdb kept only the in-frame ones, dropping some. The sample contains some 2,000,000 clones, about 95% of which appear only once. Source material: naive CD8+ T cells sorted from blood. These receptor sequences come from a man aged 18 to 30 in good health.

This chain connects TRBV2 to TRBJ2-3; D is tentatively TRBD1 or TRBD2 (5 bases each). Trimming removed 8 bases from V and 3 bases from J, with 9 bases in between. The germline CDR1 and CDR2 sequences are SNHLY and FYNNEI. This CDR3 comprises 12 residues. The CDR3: CASPGQTDTQYF. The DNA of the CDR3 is TGTGCCAGCCCGGGGCAAACAGATACGCAGTATTTT.

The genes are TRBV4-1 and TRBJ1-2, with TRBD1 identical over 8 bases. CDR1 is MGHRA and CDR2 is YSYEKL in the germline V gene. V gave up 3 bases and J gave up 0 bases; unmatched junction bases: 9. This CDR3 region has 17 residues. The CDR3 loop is CASSQDREIGANYGYTF. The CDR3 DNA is TGCGCCAGCAGCCAGGACAGGGAAATCGGGGCTAACTATGGCTACACCTTC.

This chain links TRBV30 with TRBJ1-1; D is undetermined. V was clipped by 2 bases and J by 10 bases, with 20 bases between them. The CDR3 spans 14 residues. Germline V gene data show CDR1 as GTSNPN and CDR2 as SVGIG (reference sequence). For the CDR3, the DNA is TGTGCCTGGAGTCCTAACCCATCCGGGTTGCGAGCTTTCTTT. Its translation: CAWSPNPSGLRAFF.

For the CDR3, the DNA is TGTGCCAGCAGCTTACCGGGACTAGCGGGATTGGACATTCAGTACTTC. Protein sequence: CASSLPGLAGLDIQYF. This sequence joins TRBV7-8 and TRBJ2-4; 13 bases are shared with TRBD2. Germline CDR1 and CDR2: SGHVS and FQNEAQ. V dropped 2 bases and J dropped 8; count of bases not matched to a gene: 6. CDR3 size: 16 residues.

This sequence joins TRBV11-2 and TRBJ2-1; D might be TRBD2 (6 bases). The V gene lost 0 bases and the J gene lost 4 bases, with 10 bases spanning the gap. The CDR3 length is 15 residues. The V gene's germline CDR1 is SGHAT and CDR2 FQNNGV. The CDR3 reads CASSLETGEYNEQFF. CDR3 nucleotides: TGTGCCAGCAGCTTAGAGACGGGGGAGTACAATGAGCAGTTCTTC.

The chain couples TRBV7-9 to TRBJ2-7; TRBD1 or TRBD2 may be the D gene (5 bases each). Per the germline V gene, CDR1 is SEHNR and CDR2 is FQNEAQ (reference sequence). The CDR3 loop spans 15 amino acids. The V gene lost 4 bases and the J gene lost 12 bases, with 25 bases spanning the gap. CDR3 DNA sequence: TGTGCCAGCAGCTCGTCTACCATCACCTGGGACGCCGTGTACTTC. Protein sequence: CASSSSTITWDAVYF. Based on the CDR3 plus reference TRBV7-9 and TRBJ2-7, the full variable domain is DTGVSQNPRHKITKRGQNVTFRCDPISEHNRLYWYRQTLGQGPEFLTYFQNEAQLEKSRLLSDRFSAERPKGSFSTLEIQRTEQGDSAMYLCASSSSTITWDAVYFGPGTRLTVT.

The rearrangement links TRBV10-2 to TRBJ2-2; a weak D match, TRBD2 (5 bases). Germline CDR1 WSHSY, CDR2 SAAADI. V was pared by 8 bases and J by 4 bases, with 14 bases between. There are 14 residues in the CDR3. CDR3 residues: CASLPAGLTGELFF. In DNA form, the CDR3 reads TGCGCCAGCTTACCAGCAGGACTCACCGGGGAGCTGTTTTTT.

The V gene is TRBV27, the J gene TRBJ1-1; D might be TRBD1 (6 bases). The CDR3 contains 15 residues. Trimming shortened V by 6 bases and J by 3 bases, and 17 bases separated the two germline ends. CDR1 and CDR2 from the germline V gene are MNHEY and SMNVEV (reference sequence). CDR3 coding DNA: TGTGCCAGCAGCCTCGTGGGACATGTTTACACTGAAGCTTTCTTT. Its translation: CASSLVGHVYTEAFF.

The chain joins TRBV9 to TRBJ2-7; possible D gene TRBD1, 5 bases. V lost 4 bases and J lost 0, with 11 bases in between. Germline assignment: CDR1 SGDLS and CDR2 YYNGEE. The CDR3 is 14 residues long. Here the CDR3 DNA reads TGTGCCAGCAGCCACTCCGACAGCTCCTACGAGCAGTACTTC. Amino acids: CASSHSDSSYEQYF.

The CDR3 nucleotides read TGCGCCAGCAGCTTGGTAGGAGAGGGTGGCTACACCTTC. Translated: CASSLVGEGGYTF. V gene TRBV5-1 combines with J gene TRBJ1-2; D gene unclear. Deletions cut 0 bases from V and 7 bases from J, with 10 bases between. Germline loops: CDR1 SGHRS, CDR2 YFSETQ. This CDR3 comprises 13 residues.

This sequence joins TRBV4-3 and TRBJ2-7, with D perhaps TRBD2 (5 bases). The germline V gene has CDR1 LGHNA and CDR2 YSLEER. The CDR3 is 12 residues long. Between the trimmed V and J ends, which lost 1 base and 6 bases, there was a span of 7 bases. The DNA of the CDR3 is TGCGCCAGCAGCCAAGGGGGAGTCGAGCAGTACTTC. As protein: CASSQGGVEQYF.

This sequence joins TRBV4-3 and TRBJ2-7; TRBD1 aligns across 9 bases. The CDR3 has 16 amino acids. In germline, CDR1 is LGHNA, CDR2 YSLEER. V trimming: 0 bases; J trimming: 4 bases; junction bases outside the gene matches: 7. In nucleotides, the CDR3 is TGCGCCAGCAGCCAAGATCGAACAGGGGGCACGTACGAGCAGTACTTC. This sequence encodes CASSQDRTGGTYEQYF.

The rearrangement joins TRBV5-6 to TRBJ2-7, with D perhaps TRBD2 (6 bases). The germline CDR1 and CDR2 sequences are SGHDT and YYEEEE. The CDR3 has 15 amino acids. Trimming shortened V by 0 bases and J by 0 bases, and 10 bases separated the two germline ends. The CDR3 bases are TGTGCCAGCAGCTTGGCCGGAGGGTTCTCCTACGAGCAGTACTTC. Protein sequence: CASSLAGGFSYEQYF.

The CDR3, as DNA: TGTGCCAGCAGCTTAGCGACAGGGGGCATCGCCTACAATGAGCAGTTCTTC. Its translation is CASSLATGGIAYNEQFF. V gene TRBV7-9 combines with J gene TRBJ2-1; 10 nucleotides match TRBD1. Germline values: CDR1 SEHNR, CDR2 FQNEAQ (reference sequence). The CDR3 contains 17 residues. V was clipped by 0 bases and J by 2 bases; unmatched bases: 4.

In nucleotides, the CDR3 is TGTGCCTGGAGTGTAATAATGGGGGATCCGCAGTATTTT. Its translation: CAWSVIMGDPQYF. The gene calls are TRBV30 and TRBJ2-3; D tentatively reads TRBD1 or TRBD2 (5 bases each). Germline CDR1 reads GTSNPN; CDR2 reads SVGIG (reference sequence). The CDR3 consists of 13 residues. Trimming pared 0 bases from V and 10 bases from J, leaving 14 bases between.

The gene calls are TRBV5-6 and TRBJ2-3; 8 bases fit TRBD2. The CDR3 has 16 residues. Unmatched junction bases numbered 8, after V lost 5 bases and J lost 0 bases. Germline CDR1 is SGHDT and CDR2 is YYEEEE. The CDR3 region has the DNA TGTGCCAGCAGTTCCGGACTAGCAGCTAGCACAGATACGCAGTATTTT. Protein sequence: CASSSGLAASTDTQYF.

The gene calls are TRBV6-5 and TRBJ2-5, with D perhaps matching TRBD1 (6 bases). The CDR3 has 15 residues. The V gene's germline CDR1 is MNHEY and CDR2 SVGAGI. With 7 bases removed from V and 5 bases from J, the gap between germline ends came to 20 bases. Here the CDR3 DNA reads TGTGCCAGCAACCAAGGAGAGGGGGACGGGGAGACCCAGTACTTC. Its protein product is CASNQGEGDGETQYF.

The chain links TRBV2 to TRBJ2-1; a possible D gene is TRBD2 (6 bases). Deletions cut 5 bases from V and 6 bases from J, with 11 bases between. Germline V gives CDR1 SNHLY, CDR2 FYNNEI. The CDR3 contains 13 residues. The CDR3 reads CASSKGGSNEQFF. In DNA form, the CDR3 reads TGTGCCAGCAGTAAGGGAGGAAGCAATGAGCAGTTCTTC. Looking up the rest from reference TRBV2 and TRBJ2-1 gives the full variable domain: EPEVTQTPSHQVTQMGQEVILRCVPISNHLYFYWYRQILGQKVEFLVSFYNNEISEKSEIFDDQFSVERPDGSNFTLKIRSTKLEDSAMYFCASSKGGSNEQFFGPGTRLTVL.